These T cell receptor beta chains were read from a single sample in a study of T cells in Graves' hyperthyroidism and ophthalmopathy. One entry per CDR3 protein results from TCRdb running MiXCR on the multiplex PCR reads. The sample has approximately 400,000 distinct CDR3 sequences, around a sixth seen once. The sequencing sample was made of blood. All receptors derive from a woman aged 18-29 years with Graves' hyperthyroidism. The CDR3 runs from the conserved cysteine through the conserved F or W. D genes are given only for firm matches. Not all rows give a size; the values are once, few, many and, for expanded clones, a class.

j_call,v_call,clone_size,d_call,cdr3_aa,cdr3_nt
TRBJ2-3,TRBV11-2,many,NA,CASSWRMSTDTQYF,TGTGCCAGCAGCTGGCGGATGAGCACAGATACGCAGTATTTT
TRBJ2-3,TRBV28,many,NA,CASRSLGDTQYF,TGTGCCAGCAGGTCCCTAGGGGATACGCAGTATTTT
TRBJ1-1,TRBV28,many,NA,CATVPGRSGDTEAFF,TGTGCCACCGTCCCCGGCAGGTCGGGGGACACTGAAGCTTTCTTT
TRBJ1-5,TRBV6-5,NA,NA,CASSSWAREVNQPQHF,TGTGCCAGCAGTTCTTGGGCCCGGGAGGTCAATCAGCCCCAGCATTTT
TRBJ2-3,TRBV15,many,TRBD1,CATSTIGTGTGADTQYF,TGTGCCACCAGCACTATTGGGACAGGCACAGGGGCAGATACGCAGTATTTT
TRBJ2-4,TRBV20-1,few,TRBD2,CSAYSGDLAKNIQYF,TGCAGTGCCTATAGCGGGGACCTAGCCAAAAACATTCAGTACTTC
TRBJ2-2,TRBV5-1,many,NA,CASSLAAGSTGELFF,TGCGCCAGCAGCTTGGCTGCAGGGTCGACCGGGGAGCTGTTTTTT
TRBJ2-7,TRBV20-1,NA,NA,CSASASTGKRSYEQYF,TGCAGTGCTAGTGCCTCCACTGGTAAGAGATCCTACGAGCAGTACTTC
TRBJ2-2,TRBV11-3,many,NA,CASSLGAIANTGELFF,TGTGCCAGCAGCCTTGGAGCGATCGCGAACACCGGGGAGCTGTTTTTT
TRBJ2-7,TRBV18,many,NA,CASSPPEAYEQYF,TGTGCCAGCTCACCACCTGAGGCCTACGAGCAGTACTTC
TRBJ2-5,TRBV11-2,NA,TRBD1,CASSFVGTVQETQYF,TGTGCCAGCAGCTTCGTAGGGACAGTTCAAGAGACCCAGTACTTC
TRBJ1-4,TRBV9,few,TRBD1,CASSGRDRNEKLFF,TGTGCCAGCAGCGGGCGGGACAGGAATGAAAAACTGTTTTTT
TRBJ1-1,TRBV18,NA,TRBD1,CASSPVQTGGDTEAFF,TGTGCCAGCTCACCAGTACAGACAGGGGGGGACACTGAAGCTTTCTTT
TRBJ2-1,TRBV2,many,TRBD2,CASSPSGIAYNEQFF,TGTGCCAGCAGTCCTAGCGGGATAGCTTACAATGAGCAGTTCTTC
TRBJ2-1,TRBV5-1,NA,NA,CASSLADNNEQFF,TGCGCCAGCAGCTTGGCGGATAACAATGAGCAGTTCTTC
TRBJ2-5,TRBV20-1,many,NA,CSASLRQGQETQYF,TGCAGTGCTAGTCTTCGGCAGGGACAAGAGACCCAGTACTTC
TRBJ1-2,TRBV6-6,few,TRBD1,CASSYKGQGAGYTF,TGTGCCAGCAGTTACAAAGGACAGGGGGCTGGCTACACCTTC
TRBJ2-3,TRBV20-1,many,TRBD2,CSAPGTSGLTDTQYF,TGCAGTGCCCCCGGGACTAGCGGGCTCACAGATACGCAGTATTTT
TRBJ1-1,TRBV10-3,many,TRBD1,CAISLTGSVGAEAFF,TGTGCCATCAGTCTGACAGGGAGCGTGGGGGCTGAAGCTTTCTTT
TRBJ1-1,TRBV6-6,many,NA,CASSYGRLNTEAFF,TGTGCCAGCAGTTACGGGCGGCTGAACACTGAAGCTTTCTTT
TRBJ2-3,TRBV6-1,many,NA,CASRPRLGGGTDTQYF,TGTGCCAGCAGGCCTAGACTGGGGGGCGGCACAGATACGCAGTATTTT
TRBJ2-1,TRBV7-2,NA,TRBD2,CASSALAGAPYNEQFF,TGTGCCAGCAGCGCCTTAGCGGGAGCTCCCTACAATGAGCAGTTCTTC
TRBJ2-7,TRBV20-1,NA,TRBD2,CSANRLAVSYEQYF,TGCAGTGCTAACAGACTAGCGGTCTCCTACGAGCAGTACTTC
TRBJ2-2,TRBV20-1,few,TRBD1,CSANPGQGFSNTGELFF,TGCAGTGCGAACCCGGGACAGGGGTTTTCGAACACCGGGGAGCTGTTTTTT
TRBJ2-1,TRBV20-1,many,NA,CSAGQPDEQFF,TGCAGTGCTGGCCAGCCCGATGAGCAGTTCTTC
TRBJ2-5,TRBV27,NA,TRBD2,CASSLGQLAGNQETQYF,TGTGCCAGCAGTTTAGGGCAACTAGCGGGGAACCAAGAGACCCAGTACTTC
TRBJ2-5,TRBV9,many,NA,CASSGLSGRRLETQYF,TGTGCCAGCAGCGGCCTATCGGGGCGGCGTTTGGAGACCCAGTACTTC
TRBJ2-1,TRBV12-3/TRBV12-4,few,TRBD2,CASLLVLGLADPRSSYNEQFF,TGTGCCAGCCTCCTAGTGCTGGGACTAGCGGATCCTAGGAGCTCCTACAATGAGCAGTTCTTC
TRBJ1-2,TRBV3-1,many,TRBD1,CASSQRGLDYGYTF,TGTGCCAGCAGCCAAAGGGGGCTCGACTATGGCTACACCTTC
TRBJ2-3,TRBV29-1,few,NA,CSVVSRTDTQYF,TGCAGCGTTGTCTCGCGCACAGATACGCAGTATTTT
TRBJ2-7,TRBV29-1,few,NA,CSAVDPFSYEQYF,TGCAGCGCCGTGGACCCTTTCTCCTACGAGCAGTACTTC
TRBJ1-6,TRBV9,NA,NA,CASSASVFSYNSPLHF,TGTGCCAGCAGCGCTTCGGTGTTCTCCTATAATTCACCCCTCCACTTT
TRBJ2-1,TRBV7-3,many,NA,CASSPYGGRGEQFF,TGTGCCAGCAGCCCATACGGGGGCCGAGGGGAGCAGTTCTTC
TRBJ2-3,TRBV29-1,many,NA,CSVDSDGSTDTQYF,TGCAGCGTTGACAGTGACGGTAGCACAGATACGCAGTATTTT
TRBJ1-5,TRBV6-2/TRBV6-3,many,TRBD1,CASSSSNRGPRQPQHF,TGTGCCAGCAGTTCCTCCAACAGGGGGCCGCGTCAGCCCCAGCATTTT
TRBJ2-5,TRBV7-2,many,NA,CASSPRGPQETQYF,TGTGCCAGCAGCCCGCGTGGCCCTCAAGAGACCCAGTACTTC
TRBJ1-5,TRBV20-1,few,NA,CSAGGQSNQPQHF,TGCAGTGCTGGAGGACAGAGCAATCAGCCCCAGCATTTT
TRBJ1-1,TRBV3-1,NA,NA,CASSQEISSLWGSTEAFF,TGTGCCAGCAGCCAAGAAATTTCGAGTTTATGGGGGAGCACTGAAGCTTTCTTT
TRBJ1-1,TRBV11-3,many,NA,CASSLSPQNTEAFF,TGTGCCAGCAGCTTATCACCACAGAACACTGAAGCTTTCTTT
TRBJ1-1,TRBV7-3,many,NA,CASSLRKNTEAFF,TGTGCCAGCAGCTTACGTAAGAACACTGAAGCTTTCTTT
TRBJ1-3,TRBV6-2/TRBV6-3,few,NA,CASARGLSGNTIYF,TGTGCCAGCGCCCGCGGGCTCTCTGGAAACACCATATATTTT
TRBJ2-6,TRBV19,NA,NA,CASSAGQPSGANVLTF,TGTGCCAGTAGTGCTGGACAGCCCTCTGGGGCCAACGTCCTGACTTTC
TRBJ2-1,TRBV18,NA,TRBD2,CASSTTSGRVDEQFF,TGTGCCAGCTCCACGACTAGCGGGAGAGTCGATGAGCAGTTCTTC
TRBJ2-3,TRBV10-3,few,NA,CAISAPRSTDTQYF,TGTGCCATCAGTGCCCCTAGAAGCACAGATACGCAGTATTTT
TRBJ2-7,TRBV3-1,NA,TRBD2,CASSQKAGGSNEQYF,TGTGCCAGCAGCCAAAAAGCGGGAGGGTCAAACGAGCAGTACTTC
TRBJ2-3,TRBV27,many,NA,CASSLEGLGTDTQYF,TGTGCCAGCAGTTTGGAAGGGCTCGGTACAGATACGCAGTATTTT
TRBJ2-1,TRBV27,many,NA,CASSAKVRDEQFF,TGTGCCAGCAGTGCCAAGGTCAGGGATGAGCAGTTCTTC